These 8 T cell receptor beta chains originate from one sample sequenced in a study of T cell responses to AZD1222 COVID-19 vaccine. The method was immunoSEQ multiplex PCR; TCRdb's version includes in-frame clones alone and lacks a portion of them. The table includes around 53,000 clones, approximately 86% detected once. The source was peripheral blood, collected 28 days after the second AZD1222 dose. These receptor sequences come from an adult who received the AZD1222 COVID-19 vaccine.

This rearrangement joins TRBV7-9 to TRBJ2-7, with no clear D. V shed 1 base and J shed 0 bases, with 10 bases lying between them. This CDR3 is built from 15 residues. Germline values: CDR1 SEHNR, CDR2 FQNEAQ (reference sequence). This CDR3 is CASSLVDPRSYEQYF. The CDR3 region has the DNA TGTGCCAGCAGCTTAGTTGACCCCCGCTCCTACGAGCAGTACTTC.

The chain carries TRBV7-2 and TRBJ2-1; 14 nucleotides match TRBD2. The ends lost 0 bases at V and 4 bases at J; junction bases unmatched: 8. Germline V gene lookup returns CDR1 SGHTA and CDR2 FQGNSA. The CDR3 runs 19 residues. The CDR3 here is CASSLADRTSGRPYNEQFF. The CDR3 DNA reads TGTGCCAGCAGCTTAGCGGACCGGACTAGCGGGAGGCCGTACAATGAGCAGTTCTTC.

The chain combines TRBV28 with TRBJ1-2, with D hard to call. V lost 6 bases and J lost 8, with 19 bases in between. Germline V gene data show CDR1 as MDHEN and CDR2 as SYDVKM. The CDR3 is 14 amino acids. Written as DNA, the CDR3 is TGTGCCAGCAGCTCGCCCCCCTTAACAGCGGGCTACACCTTC. Protein product: CASSSPPLTAGYTF.

This clone was observed a few times. The chain employs TRBV7-9 and TRBJ1-3, with unresolved D. This CDR3 is built from 15 residues. The V end lost 5 bases, the J end lost 0 bases, and 11 bases lay between the germline ends. Germline lookup yields CDR1 SEHNR and CDR2 FQNEAQ (reference sequence). DNA for the CDR3: TGTGCCAGCAGCGAGACTGACTACTCTGGAAACACCATATATTTT. It translates to CASSETDYSGNTIYF.

This rearrangement joins TRBV9 to TRBJ1-6; tentative D call: TRBD1 (5 bases). The CDR3 runs to 15 residues. V was pared by 0 bases and J by 5 bases, with 9 bases between. Germline V gene sequence: CDR1 SGDLS, CDR2 YYNGEE. CDR3 sequence reads: CASSVVGTDNSPLHF. The CDR3 nucleotides are TGTGCCAGCAGCGTAGTTGGGACGGATAATTCACCCCTCCACTTT.

The rearrangement links TRBV27 to TRBJ2-7; no reliable D call. The CDR3 sequence is 16 residues long. Germline V gives CDR1 MNHEY, CDR2 SMNVEV (reference sequence). The V end was cut by 5 bases, the J end by 0 bases, with 17 bases between. Written as DNA, the CDR3 is TGTGCCAGCAGTAGGCAGGCCGTACCTTCCTCCTACGAGCAGTACTTC. This gives the protein CASSRQAVPSSYEQYF.

The chain carries TRBV9 and TRBJ2-7; a weak D match, TRBD1 (5 bases). CDR3 size: 15 residues. Germline loops: CDR1 SGDLS, CDR2 YYNGEE. V gave up 0 bases and J gave up 6 bases, with 16 bases separating them. This CDR3 reads CASSVGNRPDAEQYF. CDR3 in DNA: TGTGCCAGCAGCGTAGGGAACAGGCCCGACGCCGAGCAGTACTTC.

The chain employs TRBV14 and TRBJ1-4; 8 bases agree with TRBD1. Germline loops: CDR1 SGHDN, CDR2 FVKESK. The CDR3 is 18 amino acids. Trimming removed 4 bases from V and 3 bases from J; junction bases left unmatched: 13. The CDR3, as DNA: TGTGCCAGCAGCCCACCTCGGCGACAGGGGTCGGCTAATGAAAAACTGTTTTTT. This sequence encodes CASSPPRRQGSANEKLFF. Complete variable domain (other parts from reference TRBV14 and TRBJ1-4): EAGVTQFPSHSVIEKGQTVTLRCDPISGHDNLYWYRRVMGKEIKFLLHFVKESKQDESGMPNNRFLAERTGGTYSTLKVQPAELEDSGVYFCASSPPRRQGSANEKLFFGSGTQLSVL.